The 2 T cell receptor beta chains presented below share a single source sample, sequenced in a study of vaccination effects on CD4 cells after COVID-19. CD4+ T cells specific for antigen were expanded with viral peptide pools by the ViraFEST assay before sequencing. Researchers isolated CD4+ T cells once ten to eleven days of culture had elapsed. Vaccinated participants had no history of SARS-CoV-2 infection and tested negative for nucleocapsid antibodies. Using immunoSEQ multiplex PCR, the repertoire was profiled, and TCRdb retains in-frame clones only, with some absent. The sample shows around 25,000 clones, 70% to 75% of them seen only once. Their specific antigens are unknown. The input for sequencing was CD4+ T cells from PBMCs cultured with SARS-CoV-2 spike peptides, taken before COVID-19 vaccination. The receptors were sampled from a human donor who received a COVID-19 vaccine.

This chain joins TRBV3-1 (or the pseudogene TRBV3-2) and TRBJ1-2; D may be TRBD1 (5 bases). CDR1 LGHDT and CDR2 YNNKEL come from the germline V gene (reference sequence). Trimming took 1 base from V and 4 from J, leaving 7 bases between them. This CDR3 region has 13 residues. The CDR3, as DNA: TGTGCCAGCAGCCAAGGCAGGGCCTATGGCTACACCTTC. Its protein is CASSQGRAYGYTF.

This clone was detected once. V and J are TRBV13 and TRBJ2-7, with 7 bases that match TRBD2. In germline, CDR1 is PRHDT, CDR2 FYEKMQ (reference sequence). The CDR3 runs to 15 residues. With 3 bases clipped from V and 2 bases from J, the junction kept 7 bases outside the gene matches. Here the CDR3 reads CASSFAGEPPYEQYF. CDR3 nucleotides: TGTGCCAGCAGCTTTGCGGGAGAACCCCCCTACGAGCAGTACTTC.